This T cell receptor (beta chain) was obtained from a study of blood T cell repertoires in COVID-19. Looking at the study overall: The study drew acute and convalescent COVID-19 samples from the United States, Italy and Spain. Sources were T cells, B-cell-depleted T cells, or PBMCs; the material itself was cDNA or gDNA.

Only in-frame clones appear in the TCRdb table, and some are missing; sequencing was by immunoSEQ multiplex PCR. In the table there are about 180,000 clones, roughly nine tenths of which are singletons. Germline V lookup: CDR1 SGDLS, CDR2 YYNGEE. The CDR3 spans 14 residues. Trimming shortened V by 0 bases and J by 5 bases, and 10 bases separated the two germline ends. A few counts support this clone. The sequencing sample was made of peripheral blood. This receptor was identified in a man aged 70-80 years with active or convalescent COVID-19. The chain uses TRBV9 and TRBJ2-3, with D possibly being TRBD2 (6 bases). The chain's CDR3 is CASSVGAGKDTQYF. Written as DNA, the CDR3 is TGTGCCAGCAGCGTAGGGGCGGGAAAAGATACGCAGTATTTT. Filled out from reference TRBV9 and TRBJ2-3, the complete variable domain reads DSGVTQTPKHLITATGQRVTLRCSPRSGDLSVYWYQQSLDQGLQFLIQYYNGEERAKGNILERFSAQQFPDLHSELNLSSLELGDSALYFCASSVGAGKDTQYFGPGTRLTVL.